The 22 T cell receptor beta chains below all came from one sample that was sequenced in a study of PD-L1 blockade in urothelial cancer. Generated by immunoSEQ multiplex PCR, the TCRdb table keeps only in-frame clones and is missing some. The table records fewer than 45,000 clones, approximately 80% of them present only once. As for time point: pretreatment peripheral blood. This specimen was PBMCs, taken around atezolizumab (anti-PD-L1) treatment. The receptors stem from a man aged 55-75 years with urothelial cancer.

The gene calls are TRBV2 and TRBJ2-1, with 7 bases lining up with TRBD1. The ends lost 7 bases at V and 7 bases at J; junction bases unmatched: 7. This CDR3 comprises 13 residues. Per germline, CDR1 SNHLY and CDR2 FYNNEI. In DNA, the CDR3 is TGTGCCAGCAATCCGGGACAGCCAAATGAGCAGTTCTTC. It translates to CASNPGQPNEQFF.

The chain links TRBV7-9 to TRBJ1-5, with D uncertain. This CDR3 has 15 amino acids. Trimming stripped 1 base from V and 1 base from J, with 8 bases between. CDR1 and CDR2 (germline): SEHNR, FQNEAQ (reference sequence). CDR3 residues: CASSLGEGSNQPQHF. The CDR3, as DNA: TGTGCCAGCAGCTTAGGGGAGGGCAGCAATCAGCCCCAGCATTTT. The complete variable domain, with remaining parts taken from reference TRBV7-9 and TRBJ1-5, reads DTGVSQNPRHKITKRGQNVTFRCDPISEHNRLYWYRQTLGQGPEFLTYFQNEAQLEKSRLLSDRFSAERPKGSFSTLEIQRTEQGDSAMYLCASSLGEGSNQPQHFGDGTRLSIL.

J is TRBJ2-7 and V is TRBV6-1; TRBD1 agrees at 9 bases. The ends lost 7 bases at V and 2 bases at J; junction bases unmatched: 6. Germline V gene lookup returns CDR1 MNHNS and CDR2 SASEGT. This CDR3 has 14 amino acids. The CDR3 is CASITGTGTYEQYF. The CDR3 bases are TGTGCCAGCATAACCGGGACAGGGACCTACGAGCAGTACTTC.

The chain employs TRBV14 and TRBJ2-3; a weak D match, TRBD2 (5 bases). The V end was cut by 1 base, the J end by 3 bases, with 14 bases between. The CDR3 is made up of 16 amino acids. Looked up from germline, CDR1 is SGHDN and CDR2 is FVKESK. The CDR3 DNA reads TGTGCCAGCAGCCAAGCCCCGCTAGCTTGGACAGATACGCAGTATTTT. Its protein product is CASSQAPLAWTDTQYF.

The rearrangement uses TRBV19 and TRBJ2-2, with D possibly TRBD1 on 6 matching bases. CDR3 length equals 12 residues. Germline V gives CDR1 LNHDA, CDR2 SQIVND (reference sequence). V dropped 5 bases and J dropped 6 bases, with 7 bases sitting between them. The CDR3 nucleotides are TGTGCCAGTAGTTACAGGGCCGGGGAGCTGTTTTTT. Amino acids: CASSYRAGELFF.

This clone was found a few times. The genes are TRBV9 and TRBJ1-4; D perhaps matches TRBD1 (6 bases). The V gene's germline CDR1 is SGDLS and CDR2 YYNGEE. Trimming shortened V by 3 bases and J by 8 bases, and 20 bases separated the two germline ends. The CDR3 is made up of 16 amino acids. The CDR3 loop is CASSESGGGAREKLFF. The CDR3 DNA sequence: TGTGCCAGCAGCGAGAGCGGTGGGGGGGCTCGGGAAAAACTGTTTTTT.

The chain joins TRBV2 to TRBJ2-3; perhaps TRBD1 as D (5 bases). V was clipped by 6 bases and J by 5 bases, with 18 bases between them. CDR3 length equals 15 residues. Germline-derived CDR1 and CDR2 are SNHLY and FYNNEI. CDR3 sequence: CASSRVGQRVDTQYF. CDR3 nucleotides: TGTGCCAGCAGCCGCGTCGGACAACGAGTAGATACGCAGTATTTT.

This clone showed up just once. This chain uses TRBV28 with TRBJ2-5; 11 nucleotides align to TRBD2. The CDR3 covers 16 residues. Germline-derived CDR1 and CDR2 are MDHEN and SYDVKM. The trim removed 2 bases at V and 3 bases at J, leaving 5 bases unmatched. In DNA form, the CDR3 reads TGTGCCAGCAGTTTAGCGTTGACTAGCGGGAAAGAGACCCAGTACTTC. It specifies CASSLALTSGKETQYF.

In its sample, this clone was seen a few times. The V and J genes are TRBV6-5 and TRBJ1-4; D perhaps matches TRBD1 (5 bases). The CDR3 contains 15 residues. Germline V gene sequence: CDR1 MNHEY, CDR2 SVGAGI. V dropped 6 bases and J dropped 8 bases, with 19 bases sitting between them. This CDR3 is CASRTTTVLGEKLFF. CDR3 DNA: TGTGCCAGCAGAACGACGACAGTCTTAGGCGAAAAACTGTTTTTT.

The rearrangement joins TRBV7-9 to TRBJ1-4, with no clear D. This CDR3 is built from 13 residues. Germline values: CDR1 SEHNR, CDR2 FQNEAQ (reference sequence). Trimming removed 5 bases at V and 0 bases at J, with 4 bases between. The CDR3 sequence is CASSPPTNEKLFF. In DNA form, the CDR3 reads TGTGCCAGCAGCCCTCCAACTAATGAAAAACTGTTTTTT.

This clone turned up a few times. V is TRBV14 and J is TRBJ2-7; possible D gene TRBD1, 6 bases. V shed 0 bases and J shed 6 bases, with 15 bases lying between them. Germline V CDR1 and CDR2: SGHDN, FVKESK. This CDR3 comprises 15 residues. CDR3 DNA: TGTGCCAGCAGCCAAGAGCTGGGGGCGCAGGCCGAGCAGTACTTC. This sequence encodes CASSQELGAQAEQYF. Combining the CDR3 with reference TRBV14 and TRBJ2-7 gives the whole variable domain EAGVTQFPSHSVIEKGQTVTLRCDPISGHDNLYWYRRVMGKEIKFLLHFVKESKQDESGMPNNRFLAERTGGTYSTLKVQPAELEDSGVYFCASSQELGAQAEQYFGPGTRLTVT.

The CDR3 here is CASSIYYRGELFF. In DNA form, the CDR3 reads TGTGCCAGCAGCATATATTACAGGGGGGAGCTGTTTTTT. The chain uses TRBV21-1 and TRBJ2-2; the table calls TRBD1, which could not be checked here. TRBV21-1 is given as a pseudogene. This CDR3 is built from 13 residues.

The V gene is TRBV19, the J gene TRBJ2-7; TRBD2 matches 11 bases. CDR1 and CDR2 from the germline V gene are LNHDA and SQIVND (reference sequence). J was trimmed by 3 bases and V by 6 bases; bases with no gene match: 7. The CDR3 is 15 residues long. The chain's CDR3 is CASSRLAGGFYEQYF. As DNA, the CDR3 is TGTGCCAGTAGCCGCCTAGCGGGGGGTTTCTACGAGCAGTACTTC.

This clone was observed a single time. The chain employs TRBV7-2 and TRBJ2-7, with a possible D match to TRBD2 (5 bases). Germline V gene lookup returns CDR1 SGHTA and CDR2 FQGNSA. The CDR3 is made up of 15 amino acids. V lost 0 bases and J lost 4, with 13 bases in between. The CDR3: CASSLAGGLIYEQYF. Here the CDR3 DNA reads TGTGCCAGCAGCTTAGCAGGAGGCCTCATATACGAGCAGTACTTC.

This chain joins TRBV2 and TRBJ2-1; the D gene is possibly TRBD1 (6 bases). Trimming shortened V by 5 bases and J by 5 bases, and 10 bases separated the two germline ends. Germline-derived CDR1 and CDR2 are SNHLY and FYNNEI. The CDR3 is 13 amino acids. In nucleotides, the CDR3 is TGTGCCAGCAGTACAGGGCTAAACAATGAGCAGTTCTTC. The encoded protein is CASSTGLNNEQFF.

The CDR3 DNA sequence: TGTGCCAGCAGCTTGTTAGTTGGGACTCCTCAGGAAGACACCATATATTTT. Translation gives CASSLLVGTPQEDTIYF. V is TRBV5-6 and J is TRBJ1-3, with a tentative D call TRBD1 (5 bases). The V end was cut by 1 base, the J end by 8 bases, with 22 bases between. In germline, CDR1 is SGHDT, CDR2 YYEEEE. The CDR3 length is 17 residues.

This clone has a handful of counts. V gene TRBV2 combines with J gene TRBJ1-2; D perhaps matches TRBD1 (6 bases). Germline V gene data show CDR1 as SNHLY and CDR2 as FYNNEI. There are 14 residues in the CDR3. Trimming left V 1 base short and J 8 bases short, with 14 bases between. In DNA form, the CDR3 reads TGTGCCAGCAGTGAAGGGACAGTTAGTACGGGCTACACCTTC. It translates to CASSEGTVSTGYTF.

A few counts support this clone. The V gene is TRBV12-2, the J gene TRBJ1-3. TRBV12-2 is flagged as a pseudogene. The CDR3 totals 14 residues. Written as DNA, the CDR3 is TGTGCAAGTCGCTTAGAGCCGAGCGGAAACACCATATATTTT. It encodes CASRLEPSGNTIYF.

CDR3 bases: TGTGCCAGCAGCCCCTCCCTAGCGGGGGGGCCCCGGGAGCAGTACTTC. Protein product: CASSPSLAGGPREQYF. The chain uses TRBV2 and TRBJ2-7; 12 bases are a match to TRBD2. After removal of 6 bases from V and 7 bases from J, the junction contained 13 bases not matched to a gene. The CDR3 is 16 residues long. Germline values: CDR1 SNHLY, CDR2 FYNNEI.

The chain combines TRBV5-1 with TRBJ2-7; TRBD1 matches at 8 bases. J lost 9 bases, V lost 5 bases, and 19 bases had no gene match. The CDR3 has 16 amino acids. Germline-derived CDR1 and CDR2 are SGHRS and YFSETQ. The CDR3 region has the DNA TGCGCCAGCAGGCTAGAAATGGGACAGGACCGCTACCTGCAGTACTTC. The encoded protein is CASRLEMGQDRYLQYF.

The CDR3 here is CASSPPSKTEAFF. The CDR3 nucleotides read TGTGCCAGCTCACCACCGAGTAAAACTGAAGCTTTCTTT. The chain combines TRBV18 with TRBJ1-1; D is unclear. The CDR3 is 13 amino acids. Germline-derived CDR1 and CDR2 are KGHSH and LQKENI. V lost 0 bases to trimming and J lost 5 bases, with 7 bases between them.

The chain recombines TRBV28 with TRBJ2-3; possibly TRBD2 for D (6 bases). From germline, CDR1 is MDHEN and CDR2 SYDVKM. CDR3 length: 16 residues. Trimming shortened V by 1 base and J by 4 bases, and 15 bases separated the two germline ends. The DNA of the CDR3 is TGTGCCAGCAGTTTATTGGGGGGTTTTGGGCCAGATACGCAGTATTTT. Translation gives CASSLLGGFGPDTQYF.